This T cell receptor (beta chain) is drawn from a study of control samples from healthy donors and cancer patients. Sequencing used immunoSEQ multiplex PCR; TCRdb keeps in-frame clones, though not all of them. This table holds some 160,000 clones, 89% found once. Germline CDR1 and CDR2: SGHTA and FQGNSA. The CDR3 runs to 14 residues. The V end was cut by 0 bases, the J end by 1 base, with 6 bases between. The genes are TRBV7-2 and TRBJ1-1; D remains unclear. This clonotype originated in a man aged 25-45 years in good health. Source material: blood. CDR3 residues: CASSLAWQNTEAFF. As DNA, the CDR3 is TGTGCCAGCAGCTTAGCATGGCAGAACACTGAAGCTTTCTTT.